The clone carrying this T cell receptor (beta chain) was seen at least ten times. The record originates from a study of human T cells and chemical hapten exposure. This CDR3 contains 17 residues. J lost 0 bases, V lost 5 bases, and 9 bases had no gene match. Time point of the sample: patch test 2, 6 weeks after DPC sensitization. As to treatment: therapeutic diphenylcyclopropenone sensitization with weekly scalp DPC. TCRdb used MiXCR to reprocess the RACE reads, holding one entry per CDR3 protein. The data contain about 400,000 distinct CDR3 sequences, 6% to 7% of them singletons. The chain combines TRBV12-3 or TRBV12-4 with TRBJ1-4, with TRBD1 matching 7 bases. This sequence was found in a woman between 18 and 29 years old with alopecia areata. Some clones in this sample may be carry-over from other donors' samples. The starting material was whole blood, obtained in connection with sensitization to the hapten diphenylcyclopropenone (DPC). The CDR3 DNA is TGTGCCAGCAGTGAAAGGACAGGAGTTGCAACTAATGAAAAACTGTTTTTT. Protein sequence: CASSERTGVATNEKLFF.